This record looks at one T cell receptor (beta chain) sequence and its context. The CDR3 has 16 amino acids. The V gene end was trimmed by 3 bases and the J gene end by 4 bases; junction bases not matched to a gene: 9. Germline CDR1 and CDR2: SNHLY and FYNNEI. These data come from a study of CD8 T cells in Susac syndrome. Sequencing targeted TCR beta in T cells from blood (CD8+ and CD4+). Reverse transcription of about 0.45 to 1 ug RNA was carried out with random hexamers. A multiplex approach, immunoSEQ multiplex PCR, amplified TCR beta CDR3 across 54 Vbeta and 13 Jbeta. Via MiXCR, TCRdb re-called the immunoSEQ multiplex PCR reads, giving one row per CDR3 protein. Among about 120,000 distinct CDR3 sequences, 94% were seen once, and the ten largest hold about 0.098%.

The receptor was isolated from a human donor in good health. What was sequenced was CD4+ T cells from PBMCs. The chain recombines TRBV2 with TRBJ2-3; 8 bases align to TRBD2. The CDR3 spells CASSDEGAGDADTQYF. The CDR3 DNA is TGTGCCAGCAGTGATGAGGGAGCGGGAGATGCAGATACGCAGTATTTT. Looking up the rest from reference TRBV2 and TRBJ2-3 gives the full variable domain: EPEVTQTPSHQVTQMGQEVILRCVPISNHLYFYWYRQILGQKVEFLVSFYNNEISEKSEIFDDQFSVERPDGSNFTLKIRSTKLEDSAMYFCASSDEGAGDADTQYFGPGTRLTVL.